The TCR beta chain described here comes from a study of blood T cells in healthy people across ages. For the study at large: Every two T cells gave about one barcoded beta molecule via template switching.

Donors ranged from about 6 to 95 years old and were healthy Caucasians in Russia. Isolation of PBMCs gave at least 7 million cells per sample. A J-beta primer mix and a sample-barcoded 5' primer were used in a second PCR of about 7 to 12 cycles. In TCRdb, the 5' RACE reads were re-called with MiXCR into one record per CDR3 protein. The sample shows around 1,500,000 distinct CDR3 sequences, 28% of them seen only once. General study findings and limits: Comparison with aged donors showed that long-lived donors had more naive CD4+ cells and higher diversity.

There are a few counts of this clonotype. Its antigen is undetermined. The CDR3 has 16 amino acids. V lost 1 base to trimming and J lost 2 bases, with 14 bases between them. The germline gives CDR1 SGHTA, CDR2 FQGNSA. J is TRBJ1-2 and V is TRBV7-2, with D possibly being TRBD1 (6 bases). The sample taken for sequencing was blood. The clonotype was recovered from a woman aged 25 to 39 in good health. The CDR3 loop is CASSLEVGQGNYGYTF. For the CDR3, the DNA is TGTGCCAGCAGCTTAGAAGTTGGCCAGGGGAACTATGGCTACACCTTC.